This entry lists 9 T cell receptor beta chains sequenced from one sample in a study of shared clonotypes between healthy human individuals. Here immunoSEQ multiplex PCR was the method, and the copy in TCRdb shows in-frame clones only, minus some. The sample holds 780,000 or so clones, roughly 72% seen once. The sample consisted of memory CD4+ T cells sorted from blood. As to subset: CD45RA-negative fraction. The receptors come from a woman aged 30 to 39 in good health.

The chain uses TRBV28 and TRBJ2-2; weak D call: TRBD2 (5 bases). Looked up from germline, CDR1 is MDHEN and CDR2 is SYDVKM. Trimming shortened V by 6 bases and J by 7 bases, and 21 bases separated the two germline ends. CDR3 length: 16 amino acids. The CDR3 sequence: CASRTPDPARVGELFF. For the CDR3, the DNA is TGTGCCAGCAGAACCCCAGACCCCGCGAGGGTCGGGGAGCTGTTTTTT.

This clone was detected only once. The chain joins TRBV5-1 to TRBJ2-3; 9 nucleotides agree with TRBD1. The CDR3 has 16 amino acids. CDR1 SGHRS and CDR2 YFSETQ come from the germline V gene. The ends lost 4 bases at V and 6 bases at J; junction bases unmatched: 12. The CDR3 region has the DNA TGCGCCAGCAGCACGGGACAGGGCCCTATCATCGATACGCAGTATTTT. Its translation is CASSTGQGPIIDTQYF.

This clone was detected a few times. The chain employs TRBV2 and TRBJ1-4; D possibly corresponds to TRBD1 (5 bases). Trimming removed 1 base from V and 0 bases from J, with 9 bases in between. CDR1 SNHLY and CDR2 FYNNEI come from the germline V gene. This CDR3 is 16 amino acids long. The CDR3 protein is CASSEVRGSTNEKLFF. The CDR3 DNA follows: TGTGCCAGCAGTGAAGTGCGGGGCTCAACTAATGAAAAACTGTTTTTT.

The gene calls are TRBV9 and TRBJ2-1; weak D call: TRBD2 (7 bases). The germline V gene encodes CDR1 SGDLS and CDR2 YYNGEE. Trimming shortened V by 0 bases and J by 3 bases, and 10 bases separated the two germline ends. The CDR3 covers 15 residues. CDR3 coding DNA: TGTGCCAGCAGCGTAGAGGGGGACTACTACAATGAGCAGTTCTTC. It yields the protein CASSVEGDYYNEQFF.

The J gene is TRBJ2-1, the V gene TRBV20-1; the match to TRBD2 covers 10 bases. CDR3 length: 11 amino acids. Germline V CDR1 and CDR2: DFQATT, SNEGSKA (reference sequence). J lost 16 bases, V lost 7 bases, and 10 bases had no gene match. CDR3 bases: TGCAGTGGAAAGCGGGAGGGCAAGGGATTCTTC. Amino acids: CSGKREGKGFF.

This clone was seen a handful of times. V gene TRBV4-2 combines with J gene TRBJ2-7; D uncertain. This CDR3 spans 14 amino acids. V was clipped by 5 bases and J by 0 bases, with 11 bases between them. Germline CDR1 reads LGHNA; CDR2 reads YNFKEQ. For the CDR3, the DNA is TGTGCCAGCAGCTTGGCCGGGCACTCCTACGAGCAGTACTTC. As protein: CASSLAGHSYEQYF.

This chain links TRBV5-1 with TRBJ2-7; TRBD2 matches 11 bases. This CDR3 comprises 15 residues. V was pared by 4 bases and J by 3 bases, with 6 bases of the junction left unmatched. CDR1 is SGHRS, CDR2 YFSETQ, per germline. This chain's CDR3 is CASSQGLAEDYEQYF. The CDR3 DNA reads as TGCGCCAGCAGCCAGGGACTAGCGGAGGACTACGAGCAGTACTTC.

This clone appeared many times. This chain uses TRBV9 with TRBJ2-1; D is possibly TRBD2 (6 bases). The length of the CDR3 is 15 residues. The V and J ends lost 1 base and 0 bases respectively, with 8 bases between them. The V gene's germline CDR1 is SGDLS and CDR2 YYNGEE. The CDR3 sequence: CASSVYGSSYNEQFF. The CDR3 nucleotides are TGTGCCAGCAGCGTATACGGGAGCTCCTACAATGAGCAGTTCTTC.

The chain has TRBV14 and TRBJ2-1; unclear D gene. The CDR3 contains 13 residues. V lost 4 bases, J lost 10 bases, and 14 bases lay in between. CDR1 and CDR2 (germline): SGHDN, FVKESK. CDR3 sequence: CASSRIGTVEQFF. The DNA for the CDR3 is TGTGCCAGCAGCCGAATCGGTACGGTAGAGCAGTTCTTC.